This T cell receptor beta chain appears in the sequencing data of a study of neurological immune-mediated disorders. Study-wide points: None of the CDR3 amino acid sequences of expanded clones were shared across subjects, and this suggested private repertoires in all groups.

TCRdb analysed the 5' RACE reads with MiXCR anew, one entry per CDR3 protein. The sample contains nearly 60,000 distinct CDR3 sequences, 3% to 4% of which appear only once. There are 15 residues in the CDR3. Trimming at V came to 5 bases and at J to 1 base, leaving 4 bases not matched to a gene. At least ten counts were recorded for this clonotype. Its antigen is not known. This receptor was identified in a woman aged 55-69 years with multiple sclerosis. The chain links TRBV12-3 or TRBV12-4 to TRBJ2-7, with 11 bases fitting TRBD1. The sequencing sample was made of PBMCs. This CDR3 reads CASSVGTGGSYEQYF. Written as DNA, the CDR3 is TGTGCCAGCAGTGTAGGGACAGGGGGGTCCTACGAGCAGTACTTC.